These T cell receptor beta chains were read from a single sample in a study of cytomegalovirus exposure and HLA in healthy donors. Clones were sequenced by immunoSEQ multiplex PCR, and TCRdb holds only the in-frame ones, with some missing. The repertoire holds more than 60,000 clones, 80% to 90% seen once, with approximately 1.5% in the top ten. The sample comprised PBMCs. These TCRs come from a woman in her late teens or twenties in good health and CMV-seronegative. Both conserved end residues are part of each CDR3. D genes are given only for firm matches. A row's size may be missing; if present it is once, few, many or a size class.

J gene,D gene,clone size,V gene,CDR3 DNA,CDR3 protein
TRBJ2-1,-,-,TRBV27,TGTGCCAGCAGCTCCCGGGGGAGCGGACTTAGAAATGAGCAGTTCTTC,CASSSRGSGLRNEQFF
TRBJ1-4,TRBD1,-,TRBV27,TGTGCCAGCAGCCCGATCGGACAGGGGTTTAATGAAAAACTGTTTTTT,CASSPIGQGFNEKLFF
TRBJ2-7,TRBD2,once,TRBV29-1,TGCAGCGTTGAGGGGGGAGGGACTACCCCATACGAGCAGTACTTC,CSVEGGGTTPYEQYF
TRBJ2-1,TRBD2,-,TRBV7-6,TGTGCCAGCAGCCTGGGGACTAGCGGGAGGGCGGACTACAATGAGCAGTTCTTC,CASSLGTSGRADYNEQFF
TRBJ1-2,-,-,TRBV4-3,TGCGCCAGCAGCCAAGCCCCAGGGTCGATCTATGGCTACACCTTC,CASSQAPGSIYGYTF
TRBJ2-3,-,-,TRBV6-1,TGTGCCAGCAGTGCTTTAGCGGCTACTAGCACAGATACGCAGTATTTT,CASSALAATSTDTQYF
TRBJ2-2,-,-,TRBV5-1,TGCGCCAGCGGGACTAACACCGGGGAGCTGTTTTTT,CASGTNTGELFF
TRBJ1-1,-,few,TRBV18,TGTGCCAGCTCACCACCGTCACAGGGCGAGAACACTGAAGCTTTCTTT,CASSPPSQGENTEAFF
TRBJ1-1,-,-,TRBV6-6,TGTGCCAGCAGTTACCAGGTTGACACTGAAGCTTTCTTT,CASSYQVDTEAFF
TRBJ1-2,-,once,TRBV2,TGTGCCAGCAGTGAAGGGCCCGCGGAGTACTATGGCTACACCTTC,CASSEGPAEYYGYTF
TRBJ2-5,TRBD1,-,TRBV7-7,TGTGCTAGCAGCGCGGGACAGGAGGGAGAGACCCAGTACTTC,CASSAGQEGETQYF
TRBJ2-7,TRBD2,-,TRBV5-4,TGTGCCAGCAGCCCGGGTGGCGGACTAGCGCCTCGGGAGCAGTACTTC,CASSPGGGLAPREQYF
TRBJ1-2,TRBD1,-,TRBV30,TGTGCCTGGAGGACAGGGATGAACGGCTACACCTTC,CAWRTGMNGYTF
TRBJ1-5,-,-,TRBV7-2,TGTGCCAGCAGCTTATCGAGGGGGGGTATGGAGCCCCAGCATTTT,CASSLSRGGMEPQHF
TRBJ2-7,TRBD1,-,TRBV15,TGTGCCACCAGCAGTCCGGGACAGGGTAATCACGAGCAGTACTTC,CATSSPGQGNHEQYF
TRBJ2-3,TRBD2,-,TRBV19,TGTGCCAGTAGTATGATCAGACTAGCGGGATGGAGCACAGATACGCAGTATTTT,CASSMIRLAGWSTDTQYF
TRBJ1-5,-,-,TRBV7-2,TGTGCCAGCAGCTTAGAGGGGAGCAATCAGCCCCAGCATTTT,CASSLEGSNQPQHF
TRBJ1-5,TRBD1,-,TRBV7-3,TGTGCCAGCAGCTTAGGGACAGGGGGAAGCAATCAGCCCCAGCATTTT,CASSLGTGGSNQPQHF
TRBJ2-7,TRBD1,-,TRBV4-2,TGTGCCAGCAGCCGACTCATCACCGGGACAGGGGAATACGAGCAGTACTTC,CASSRLITGTGEYEQYF
TRBJ2-3,-,-,TRBV27,TGTGCCAGCAGTTTAATTATCAGAGATACGCAGTATTTT,CASSLIIRDTQYF
TRBJ2-7,TRBD1,-,TRBV9,TGTGCCAGCAGCGTAGGCGGGACAGGGGGGACCTACGAGCAGTACTTC,CASSVGGTGGTYEQYF
TRBJ2-1,-,-,TRBV15,TGTGCCACCAGCAGAGTCGCCTACAATGAGCAGTTCTTC,CATSRVAYNEQFF
TRBJ1-2,TRBD1,-,TRBV7-8,TGTGCCAGCAGCGCGACAGGGGGGGATGGCTACACCTTC,CASSATGGDGYTF
TRBJ2-2,-,-,TRBV9,TGTGCCAGCAGCGTAGTCAGTCTCGCCGGGGAGCTGTTTTTT,CASSVVSLAGELFF
TRBJ2-5,TRBD1,-,TRBV30,TGTGCCTGGAGTGGTGACAGGGGTGTAGGAGAGACCCAGTACTTC,CAWSGDRGVGETQYF
TRBJ2-7,-,-,TRBV5-6,TGTGCCAGCAGCAGAACAGGGATGTACGAGCAGTACTTC,CASSRTGMYEQYF
TRBJ2-7,-,-,TRBV30,TGTGCCCGCTCCTATCTTTCAGGGGGGGAGCAGTACTTC,CARSYLSGGEQYF
TRBJ2-4,-,-,TRBV14,TGTGCCAGCAGCCAAGATCTAGGCGGAGAAAACATTCAGTACTTC,CASSQDLGGENIQYF
TRBJ1-2,-,-,TRBV6-5,TGTGCCAGCACCCCAAACAGTTACCTTAACTATGGCTACACCTTC,CASTPNSYLNYGYTF
TRBJ2-2,TRBD2,-,TRBV5-1,TGCGCCAGCAGCTTGGCAGCCACAACTAGCGGGAGCCGTGGCACCGGGGAGCTGTTTTTT,CASSLAATTSGSRGTGELFF
TRBJ2-3,-,once,TRBV19,TGTGCCAGTAGTAGACAGACGGGCTCAGATACGCAGTATTTT,CASSRQTGSDTQYF
TRBJ2-3,-,-,TRBV6-1,TGTGCCAGCAGTGATCAGGGGGGCGAGGATACGCAGTATTTT,CASSDQGGEDTQYF
TRBJ1-1,-,-,TRBV9,TGTGCCAGCAGCGTAGTCCTAGCCCCGAACACTGAAGCTTTCTTT,CASSVVLAPNTEAFF